Following are 32 T cell receptor beta chains from one sample sequenced in a study of cytomegalovirus exposure and HLA in healthy donors. PCR primers comprised 60 Vbeta and 13 Jbeta primers. Libraries were prepared by immunoSEQ multiplex PCR; TCRdb keeps only in-frame clonotypes and omits some of them. The data contain about 33,000 clones, about half of them singletons. Input material: PBMCs. The receptors originated from a woman in her thirties or forties in good health and CMV-seropositive.

The chain carries TRBV29-1 and TRBJ1-1, with 9 bases that match TRBD1. Losses at the gene ends were 7 bases for V and 4 bases for J; bases not matched to a gene: 4. The CDR3 is 12 amino acids. Germline CDR1 SQVTM, CDR2 ANQGSEA. The CDR3 region is CSGSGQGTEAFF. Written as DNA, the CDR3 is TGCAGCGGGTCGGGACAGGGCACTGAAGCTTTCTTT.

DNA for the CDR3: TGTGCCAGCAGTTTCGGACAGCTGGGTAGGTACGAGCAGTACTTC. Its translation: CASSFGQLGRYEQYF. The rearrangement uses TRBV28 and TRBJ2-7; TRBD1 is a possible D gene (6 bases). The CDR3 spans 15 residues. In germline, CDR1 is MDHEN, CDR2 SYDVKM. Trimming cost V 3 bases and J 4 bases, with 16 bases left between them.

J is TRBJ1-4 and V is TRBV7-9, with TRBD1 as a possible D gene (5 bases). V dropped 4 bases and J dropped 17 bases, with 17 bases sitting between them. CDR3 length: 12 amino acids. The germline CDR1 and CDR2 sequences are SEHNR and FQNEAQ (reference sequence). CDR3 amino acids: CASSSGDAGPFF. The CDR3 bases are TGTGCCAGCAGCTCCGGGGATGCGGGGCCCTTTTTT. Looking up the rest from reference TRBV7-9 and TRBJ1-4 gives the full variable domain: DTGVSQNPRHKITKRGQNVTFRCDPISEHNRLYWYRQTLGQGPEFLTYFQNEAQLEKSRLLSDRFSAERPKGSFSTLEIQRTEQGDSAMYLCASSSGDAGPFFGSGTQLSVL.

This chain links TRBV7-3 with TRBJ2-1; TRBD1 agrees at 7 bases. CDR1 and CDR2 from the germline V gene are SGHTA and FQGTGA. The V and J ends lost 5 bases and 0 bases, in that order; junction bases with no gene match: 7. The length of the CDR3 is 16 residues. CDR3 sequence: CASSMNGQASYNEQFF. CDR3 sequence (DNA): TGTGCCAGCAGCATGAACGGACAGGCCTCCTACAATGAGCAGTTCTTC.

This chain uses TRBV5-6 with TRBJ2-1; 7 nucleotides align to TRBD2. V lost 1 base and J lost 9; bases outside the gene matches: 1. This CDR3 region has 12 residues. Looked up from germline, CDR1 is SGHDT and CDR2 is YYEEEE. The CDR3 spells CASSLWGGEQFF. CDR3 coding DNA: TGTGCCAGCAGCTTGTGGGGGGGTGAGCAGTTCTTC.

The chain recombines TRBV5-1 with TRBJ2-3, with TRBD2 as a possible D gene (6 bases). The CDR3 is 13 amino acids. The V end lost 0 bases, the J end lost 8 bases, and 10 bases lay between the germline ends. CDR1 and CDR2 (germline): SGHRS, YFSETQ. CDR3 loop: CASSLAQGGTQYF. The DNA of the CDR3 is TGCGCCAGCAGCTTGGCTCAGGGAGGTACGCAGTATTTT.

This sequence joins TRBV7-2 and TRBJ1-4, with TRBD1 matching 7 bases. This CDR3 is 14 amino acids long. After removal of 0 bases from V and 8 bases from J, the junction contained 3 bases not matched to a gene. Germline values: CDR1 SGHTA, CDR2 FQGNSA. CDR3 region: CASSLAGGGEKLFF. The CDR3 DNA is TGTGCCAGCAGCTTAGCAGGGGGCGGAGAAAAACTGTTTTTT.

The chain uses TRBV4-1 and TRBJ2-5, with TRBD2 as a possible D gene (6 bases). This CDR3 region has 16 residues. The germline V and J ends were trimmed by 3 bases and 5 bases, with 19 bases remaining between them. CDR1 and CDR2 from the germline V gene are MGHRA and YSYEKL. This CDR3 is CASSQAGTSQLETQYF. In DNA, the CDR3 is TGCGCCAGCAGCCAGGCTGGGACTTCTCAATTGGAGACCCAGTACTTC.

The count of this clone is one. The V and J genes are TRBV6-1 and TRBJ1-2, with 11 bases matching TRBD1. From germline, CDR1 is MNHNS and CDR2 SASEGT. The CDR3 totals 15 residues. V lost 6 bases, J lost 4 bases, and 7 bases stayed unmatched. As DNA, the CDR3 is TGTGCCAGCAGCGCCGGGACAGGGGGTCCCTATGGCTACACCTTC. As protein: CASSAGTGGPYGYTF.

The genes are TRBV9 and TRBJ1-1; D not certain. This CDR3 has 15 residues. Per the germline V gene, CDR1 is SGDLS and CDR2 is YYNGEE. V was trimmed by 0 bases and J by 6 bases, leaving 15 bases between them. This CDR3 is CASSVVEGAVAEAFF. For the CDR3, the DNA is TGTGCCAGCAGCGTAGTAGAGGGAGCGGTGGCTGAAGCTTTCTTT. The whole variable domain, filled in from reference TRBV9 and TRBJ1-1, reads DSGVTQTPKHLITATGQRVTLRCSPRSGDLSVYWYQQSLDQGLQFLIQYYNGEERAKGNILERFSAQQFPDLHSELNLSSLELGDSALYFCASSVVEGAVAEAFFGQGTRLTVV.

This clone turned up a few times. This chain uses TRBV6-5 with TRBJ2-3, with D perhaps TRBD2 (5 bases). Germline values: CDR1 MNHEY, CDR2 SVGAGI. Deletions cut 10 bases from V and 2 bases from J, with 10 bases between. This CDR3 comprises 12 residues. The CDR3 spells CATRGNTDTQYF. Written as DNA, the CDR3 is TGTGCCACCCGGGGTAACACAGATACGCAGTATTTT.

The J gene is TRBJ2-5, the V gene TRBV6-5; 8 bases line up with TRBD2. Germline V gene data show CDR1 as MNHEY and CDR2 as SVGAGI. This CDR3 has 15 amino acids. The J segment lost 5 bases and the V segment lost 8 bases, leaving 13 bases of the junction unmatched. The CDR3 DNA follows: TGTGCCAGCCGGGCGGCGGCGGGGGGACTGGAGACCCAGTACTTC. As protein: CASRAAAGGLETQYF.

The chain is built from TRBV20-1 and TRBJ2-7; tentatively, D is TRBD1 (6 bases). This CDR3 spans 11 amino acids. CDR1 and CDR2 from the germline V gene are DFQATT and SNEGSKA (reference sequence). V was shortened by 6 bases and J by 4 bases, with 10 bases between the two germline ends. CDR3 residues: CSAPRGYEQYF. The DNA of the CDR3 is TGCAGTGCCCCCAGGGGTTACGAGCAGTACTTC.

This clone was observed at least ten times. The chain links TRBV7-9 to TRBJ1-6, with 11 bases fitting TRBD1. The CDR3 has 16 amino acids. V was clipped by 5 bases and J by 7 bases; unmatched bases: 7. CDR1 is SEHNR and CDR2 is FQNEAQ in the germline V gene (reference sequence). The DNA for the CDR3 is TGTGCCAGCAGCCGATTAGGGGACAGGGGGAATTCACCCCTCCACTTT. Protein product: CASSRLGDRGNSPLHF.

The chain links TRBV2 to TRBJ1-1; no reliable D call. Looked up from germline, CDR1 is SNHLY and CDR2 is FYNNEI. Trimming stripped 4 bases from V and 0 bases from J, with 6 bases between. This CDR3 region has 13 residues. CDR3 in DNA: TGTGCCAGCAGTGGTAGAATGAACACTGAAGCTTTCTTT. Its protein is CASSGRMNTEAFF. Using reference TRBV2 and TRBJ1-1 for the parts outside the CDR3, the full variable domain is EPEVTQTPSHQVTQMGQEVILRCVPISNHLYFYWYRQILGQKVEFLVSFYNNEISEKSEIFDDQFSVERPDGSNFTLKIRSTKLEDSAMYFCASSGRMNTEAFFGQGTRLTVV.

The chain uses TRBV5-4 and TRBJ1-3, with D tentatively TRBD1 (5 bases). The V and J ends lost 0 bases and 7 bases respectively, with 11 bases between them. The CDR3 is 14 residues long. Germline lookup yields CDR1 SGHNT and CDR2 YYREEE (reference sequence). The CDR3: CASSLAGTVNTIYF. Here the CDR3 DNA reads TGTGCCAGCAGCTTGGCGGGGACTGTGAACACCATATATTTT.

The chain is built from TRBV19 and TRBJ1-2; a weak D match, TRBD1 (6 bases). The V and J ends lost 7 bases and 7 bases respectively, with 16 bases between them. From germline, CDR1 is LNHDA and CDR2 SQIVND (reference sequence). This CDR3 region has 13 residues. The CDR3 sequence: CASKLSGDAGYTF. DNA of the CDR3: TGTGCCAGTAAACTCTCAGGGGACGCTGGCTACACCTTC.

Only a few counts were recorded for this clone. The chain couples TRBV11-3 to TRBJ1-5, with D possibly matching TRBD1 (5 bases). V lost 1 base and J lost 5, with 18 bases in between. Germline lookup yields CDR1 SGHNT and CDR2 YENEEA. The CDR3 totals 17 residues. The CDR3 coding sequence is TGTGCCAGCAGCTTAGGGAGTGCAGGGCGGTGTTATCAGCCCCAGCATTTT. It encodes CASSLGSAGRCYQPQHF. The full variable domain, with the rest looked up from reference TRBV11-3 and TRBJ1-5, is EAGVVQSPRYKIIEKKQPVAFWCNPISGHNTLYWYLQNLGQGPELLIRYENEEAVDDSQLPKDRFSAERLKGVDSTLKIQPAELGDSAVYLCASSLGSAGRCYQPQHFGDGTRLSIL.

The chain uses TRBV9 and TRBJ1-1, with D possibly TRBD1 on 5 matching bases. The germline V and J ends were trimmed by 4 bases and 4 bases, with 11 bases remaining between them. The germline V gene encodes CDR1 SGDLS and CDR2 YYNGEE. This CDR3 has 13 amino acids. Here the CDR3 reads CASSPQGITEAFF. DNA of the CDR3: TGTGCCAGCAGCCCCCAGGGTATCACTGAAGCTTTCTTT.

The chain carries TRBV15 and TRBJ2-3, with 11 nucleotides matching TRBD2. The trim removed 4 bases at V and 4 bases at J, leaving 4 bases unmatched. The length of the CDR3 is 15 residues. Germline CDR1 reads LNHNV; CDR2 reads YYDKDF (reference sequence). The CDR3 DNA sequence: TGTGCCACCAGCATTAGCGGGGGGGCTGCAGATACGCAGTATTTT. Its translation is CATSISGGAADTQYF.

The chain links TRBV10-3 to TRBJ1-2; 11 nucleotides agree with TRBD1. The CDR3 consists of 15 residues. The trim removed 1 base at V and 5 bases at J, leaving 3 bases unmatched. The germline V gene has CDR1 ENHRY and CDR2 SYGVKD. The CDR3 region is CAISEWTGGLYGYTF. The CDR3 DNA is TGTGCCATCAGTGAGTGGACAGGGGGCCTTTATGGCTACACCTTC.

The chain employs TRBV9 and TRBJ2-3, with 12 bases matching TRBD2. The J segment lost 8 bases and the V segment lost 0 bases, leaving 4 bases of the junction unmatched. In germline, CDR1 is SGDLS, CDR2 YYNGEE. The CDR3 length is 15 residues. The CDR3 is CASSVVGLAGITQYF. For the CDR3, the DNA is TGTGCCAGCAGCGTAGTGGGACTAGCGGGTATTACGCAGTATTTT.

This chain links TRBV5-4 with TRBJ1-2; the D gene is possibly TRBD1 (5 bases). CDR1 is SGHNT and CDR2 is YYREEE in the germline V gene (reference sequence). Trimming shortened V by 4 bases and J by 4 bases, and 20 bases separated the two germline ends. The CDR3 extends over 16 amino acids. The CDR3 spells CASSAGVQDGSYGYTF. CDR3 nucleotide sequence: TGTGCCAGCAGCGCGGGGGTCCAGGACGGAAGCTATGGCTACACCTTC.

This chain joins TRBV19 and TRBJ2-2, with 11 bases lining up with TRBD1. This CDR3 is 21 amino acids long. V dropped 7 bases and J dropped 2; count of bases not matched to a gene: 21. Per germline, CDR1 LNHDA and CDR2 SQIVND (reference sequence). CDR3 protein: CASTLKGTGGLMGTNTGELFF. CDR3 nucleotides: TGTGCCAGTACCTTAAAGGGGACAGGGGGTCTCATGGGCACTAACACCGGGGAGCTGTTTTTT.

The V and J genes are TRBV11-2 and TRBJ2-7, with D perhaps matching TRBD1 (5 bases). This CDR3 has 13 amino acids. Trimming pared 0 bases from V and 3 bases from J, leaving 6 bases between. Germline CDR1 SGHAT, CDR2 FQNNGV. For the CDR3, the DNA is TGTGCCAGCAGCTTAGACAGGGTCTACGAGCAGTACTTC. The encoded protein is CASSLDRVYEQYF.

The chain joins TRBV2 to TRBJ1-2, with D hard to call. CDR3 size: 13 residues. CDR1 is SNHLY and CDR2 is FYNNEI in the germline V gene. The germline V and J ends were trimmed by 5 bases and 7 bases, with 14 bases remaining between them. DNA for the CDR3: TGTGCCAGCAGTCGATTCCAAGGAGGTGGCTACACCTTC. It is translated as CASSRFQGGGYTF.

This clone has a handful of counts. This chain uses TRBV20-1 with TRBJ1-4; D unresolved. The germline V gene encodes CDR1 DFQATT and CDR2 SNEGSKA (reference sequence). The CDR3 extends over 11 amino acids. V lost 6 bases and J 1 base, leaving 3 bases between the germline ends. The CDR3 protein is CSALTNEKLFF. The CDR3 region has the DNA TGCAGTGCCCTAACTAATGAAAAACTGTTTTTT.

J is TRBJ1-1 and V is TRBV6-1, with D tentatively TRBD1 (5 bases). Trimming removed 5 bases from V and 0 bases from J, with 10 bases in between. Germline loops: CDR1 MNHNS, CDR2 SASEGT. CDR3 size: 14 residues. This CDR3 reads CASSRQNLNTEAFF. DNA for the CDR3: TGTGCCAGCAGTCGACAGAATTTGAACACTGAAGCTTTCTTT.

The chain employs TRBV5-3 and TRBJ1-5, with 7 bases matching TRBD1. TRBV5-3 is classed as an ORF, of uncertain function. The V gene end was trimmed by 2 bases and the J gene end by 3 bases; junction bases not matched to a gene: 8. This CDR3 is 16 amino acids long. The CDR3 region has the DNA TGTGCCAGAAGCTTATACTTAGGGGGCGACAATCAGCCCCAGCATTTT. It is translated as CARSLYLGGDNQPQHF.

The V and J genes are TRBV7-3 and TRBJ2-5; D unclear. The germline gives CDR1 SGHTA, CDR2 FQGTGA. This CDR3 spans 13 amino acids. V lost 5 bases and J 3 bases, leaving 10 bases between the germline ends. The CDR3 nucleotides are TGTGCCAGCAGCGCCCTTATAGAAGAGACCCAGTACTTC. It encodes CASSALIEETQYF. Complete variable domain (other parts from reference TRBV7-3 and TRBJ2-5): GAGVSQTPSNKVTEKGKYVELRCDPISGHTALYWYRQSLGQGPEFLIYFQGTGAADDSGLPNDRFFAVRPEGSVSTLKIQRTERGDSAVYLCASSALIEETQYFGPGTRLLVL.

This clone has more than one count but fewer than ten. In DNA form, the CDR3 reads TGTGCCAGCAGTGAAGGGACAGGGTCGCATGAGCAGTTCTTC. As protein: CASSEGTGSHEQFF. V gene TRBV6-4 combines with J gene TRBJ2-1, with 9 bases matching TRBD1. With V trimmed by 3 bases and J by 8 bases, 5 bases remained unmatched. Germline V lookup: CDR1 MRHNA, CDR2 SNTAGT. This CDR3 has 14 amino acids.

The rearrangement links TRBV7-2 to TRBJ2-3, with D possibly TRBD1 on 5 matching bases. This CDR3 region has 15 residues. Germline V gene lookup returns CDR1 SGHTA and CDR2 FQGNSA. The V end lost 3 bases, the J end lost 2 bases, and 12 bases lay between the germline ends. CDR3 sequence (DNA): TGTGCCAGCAGCTTGTCTAGGGGCTCCACAGATACGCAGTATTTT. Translated: CASSLSRGSTDTQYF.